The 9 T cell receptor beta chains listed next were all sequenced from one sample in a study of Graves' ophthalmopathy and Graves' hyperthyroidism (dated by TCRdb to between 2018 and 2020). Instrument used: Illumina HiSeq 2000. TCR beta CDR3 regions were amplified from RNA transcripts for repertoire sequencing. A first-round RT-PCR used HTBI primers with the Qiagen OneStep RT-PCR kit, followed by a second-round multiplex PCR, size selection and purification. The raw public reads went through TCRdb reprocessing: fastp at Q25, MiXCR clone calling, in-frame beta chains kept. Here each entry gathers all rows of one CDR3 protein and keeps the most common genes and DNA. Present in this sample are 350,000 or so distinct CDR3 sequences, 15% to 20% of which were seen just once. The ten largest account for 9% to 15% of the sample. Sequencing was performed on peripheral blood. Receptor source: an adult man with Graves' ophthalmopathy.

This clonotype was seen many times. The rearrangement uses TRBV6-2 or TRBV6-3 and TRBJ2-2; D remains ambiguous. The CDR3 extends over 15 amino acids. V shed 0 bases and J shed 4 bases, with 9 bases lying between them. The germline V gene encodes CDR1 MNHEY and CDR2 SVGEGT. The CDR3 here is CASSYSGGATGELFF. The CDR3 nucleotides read TGTGCCAGCAGTTACTCGGGTGGCGCCACCGGGGAGCTGTTTTTT.

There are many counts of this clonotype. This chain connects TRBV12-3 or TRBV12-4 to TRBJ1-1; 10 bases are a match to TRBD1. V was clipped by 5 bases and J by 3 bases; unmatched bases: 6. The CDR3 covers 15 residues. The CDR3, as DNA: TGTGCCAGCAGTCCCAGACAGGGGGCGGACACTGAAGCTTTCTTT. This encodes CASSPRQGADTEAFF.

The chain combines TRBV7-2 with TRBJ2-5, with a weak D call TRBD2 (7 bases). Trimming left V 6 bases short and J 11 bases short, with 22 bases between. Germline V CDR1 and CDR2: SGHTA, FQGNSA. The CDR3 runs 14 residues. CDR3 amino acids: CASRLRRGGGTQYF. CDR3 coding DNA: TGTGCCAGCAGACTCCGTAGAGGGGGGGGGACTCAGTACTTC. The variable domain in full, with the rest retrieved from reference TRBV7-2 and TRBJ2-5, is GAGVSQSPSNKVTEKGKDVELRCDPISGHTALYWYRQSLGQGLEFLIYFQGNSAPDKSGLPSDRFSAERTGGSVSTLTIQRTQQEDSAVYLCASRLRRGGGTQYFGPGTRLLVL.

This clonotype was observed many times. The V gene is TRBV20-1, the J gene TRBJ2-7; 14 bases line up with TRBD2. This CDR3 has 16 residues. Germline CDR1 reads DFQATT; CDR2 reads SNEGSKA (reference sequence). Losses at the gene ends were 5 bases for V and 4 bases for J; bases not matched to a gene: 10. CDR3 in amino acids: CSAPEGTSGSSYEQYF. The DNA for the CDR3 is TGCAGTGCTCCCGAGGGGACTAGCGGGAGTTCTTACGAGCAGTACTTC.

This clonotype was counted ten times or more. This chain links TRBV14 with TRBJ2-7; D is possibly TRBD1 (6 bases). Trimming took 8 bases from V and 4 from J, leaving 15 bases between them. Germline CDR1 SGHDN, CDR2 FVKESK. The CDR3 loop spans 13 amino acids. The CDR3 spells CASGPGAVYEQYF. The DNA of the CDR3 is TGTGCCAGCGGTCCAGGGGCGGTTTACGAGCAGTACTTC.

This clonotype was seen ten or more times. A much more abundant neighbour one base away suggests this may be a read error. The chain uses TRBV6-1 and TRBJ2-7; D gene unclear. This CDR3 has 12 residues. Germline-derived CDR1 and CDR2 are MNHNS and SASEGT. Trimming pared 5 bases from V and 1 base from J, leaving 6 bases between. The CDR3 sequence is CASSPASYEQYF. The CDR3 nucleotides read TGTGCCAGCAGTCCCGCTTCCTACGAGCAGTACTTC.

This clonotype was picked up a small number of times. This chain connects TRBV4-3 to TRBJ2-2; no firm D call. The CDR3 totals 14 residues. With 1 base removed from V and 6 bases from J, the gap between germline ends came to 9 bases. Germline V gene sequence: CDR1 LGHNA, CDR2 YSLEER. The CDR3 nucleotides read TGCGCCAGCAGCCAAGGGTCCTGGTCCGGGGAGCTGTTTTTT. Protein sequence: CASSQGSWSGELFF.

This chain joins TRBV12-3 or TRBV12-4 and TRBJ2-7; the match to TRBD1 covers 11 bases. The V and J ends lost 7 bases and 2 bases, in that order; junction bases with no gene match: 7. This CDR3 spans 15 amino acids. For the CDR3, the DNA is TGTGCCAGCAATTTCGGGACAGGGGGTACCTACGAGCAGTACTTC. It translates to CASNFGTGGTYEQYF.

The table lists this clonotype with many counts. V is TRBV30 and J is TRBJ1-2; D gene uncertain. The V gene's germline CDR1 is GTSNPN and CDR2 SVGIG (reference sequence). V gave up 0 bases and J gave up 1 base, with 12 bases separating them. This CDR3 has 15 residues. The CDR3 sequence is CAWSVSSNLNYGYTF. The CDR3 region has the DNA TGTGCCTGGAGTGTAAGCAGCAACCTTAACTATGGCTACACCTTC.